This is a list of T cell receptor beta chains from one sample in a study of cytotoxic CD8 clonotypes in ibrutinib-treated CLL. The repertoire was sequenced with immunoSEQ multiplex PCR; TCRdb's copy has only in-frame clones and lacks some. The sample consists of 300,000 to 350,000 clones, around four fifths of them appearing once. The specimen was PBMCs, collected before ibrutinib treatment. Receptors were obtained from a human donor with chronic lymphocytic leukemia. Both conserved end residues are part of each CDR3. A D gene is named only where the DNA matches it firmly. A row's size may be missing; if present it is once, few, many or a size class.

J gene: TRBJ2-7
D gene: TRBD2
V gene: TRBV30
clone size: -
CDR3 DNA: TGTGCCTGGAGCGGGACTAGCTACGAGCAGTACTTC
CDR3 protein: CAWSGTSYEQYF

J gene: TRBJ2-1
D gene: TRBD2
V gene: TRBV11-2
clone size: -
CDR3 DNA: TGTGCCAGCAGCGCCCGACTAGCGGGAGGAAATGAGCAGTTCTTC
CDR3 protein: CASSARLAGGNEQFF

J gene: TRBJ2-3
D gene: TRBD2
V gene: TRBV10-1
clone size: few
CDR3 DNA: TGCGCCAGCAGTGAGTCGACGGGAGGGAGTGGAGATACGCAGTATTTT
CDR3 protein: CASSESTGGSGDTQYF

J gene: TRBJ2-1
D gene: -
V gene: TRBV6-5
clone size: -
CDR3 DNA: TGTGCCAGCAGTTACATCCAGGGGCCGGCGAATGAGCAGTTCTTC
CDR3 protein: CASSYIQGPANEQFF

J gene: TRBJ2-7
D gene: TRBD1
V gene: TRBV7-6
clone size: -
CDR3 DNA: TGTGCCAGCAGCTTAGCGGGACAGGGCTCCTACGAGCAGTACTTC
CDR3 protein: CASSLAGQGSYEQYF

J gene: TRBJ2-5
D gene: TRBD2
V gene: TRBV4-1
clone size: -
CDR3 DNA: TGCGCCAGCAGCCAAGCCCCGACTAGCGGGAGAATGGAGACCCAGTACTTC
CDR3 protein: CASSQAPTSGRMETQYF

J gene: TRBJ1-2
D gene: -
V gene: TRBV27
clone size: once
CDR3 DNA: TGTGCCAGCAGCCCTTCCGGGGGCCCCTATGGCTACACCTTC
CDR3 protein: CASSPSGGPYGYTF

J gene: TRBJ1-2
D gene: TRBD1
V gene: TRBV28
clone size: -
CDR3 DNA: TGTGCCAGCGGACGACAGGGATATGGCTACACCTTC
CDR3 protein: CASGRQGYGYTF

J gene: TRBJ1-5
D gene: -
V gene: TRBV7-2
clone size: -
CDR3 DNA: TGTGCCAGCAGCTACCAAAGCAATCAGCCCCAGCATTTT
CDR3 protein: CASSYQSNQPQHF

J gene: TRBJ2-7
D gene: -
V gene: TRBV30
clone size: -
CDR3 DNA: TGTGCCTGGATGGTAAGGGATTCCCCCTACGAGCAGTACTTC
CDR3 protein: CAWMVRDSPYEQYF

J gene: TRBJ2-7
D gene: TRBD1
V gene: TRBV5-1
clone size: -
CDR3 DNA: TGCGCCAGCGGAATGGGACAGGGGTGGGCCTACGAGCAGTACTTC
CDR3 protein: CASGMGQGWAYEQYF

J gene: TRBJ2-2
D gene: TRBD1
V gene: TRBV9
clone size: -
CDR3 DNA: TGTGCCAGCAGCGACGACGACAGGGGAGCAACCGGGGAGCTGTTTTTT
CDR3 protein: CASSDDDRGATGELFF

J gene: TRBJ2-3
D gene: TRBD2
V gene: TRBV19
clone size: -
CDR3 DNA: TGTGCCAGTACCAGGACTAGCGATTCAGATACGCAGTATTTT
CDR3 protein: CASTRTSDSDTQYF

J gene: TRBJ1-2
D gene: -
V gene: TRBV15
clone size: once
CDR3 DNA: TGTGCCACCAGCAGACCAACGGCTAACTATGGCTACACCTTC
CDR3 protein: CATSRPTANYGYTF

J gene: TRBJ2-1
D gene: TRBD1
V gene: TRBV19
clone size: -
CDR3 DNA: TGTGCCAGTAGTCCAGGGACAGTGACTTTTGCTGAGCAGTTCTTC
CDR3 protein: CASSPGTVTFAEQFF

J gene: TRBJ2-1
D gene: TRBD2
V gene: TRBV25-1
clone size: -
CDR3 DNA: TGTGCCAGCAAAGGGCGGGGTAGCGGGAGAGCCAATGAGCAGTTCTTC
CDR3 protein: CASKGRGSGRANEQFF

J gene: TRBJ2-1
D gene: TRBD2
V gene: TRBV4-1
clone size: -
CDR3 DNA: TGCGCCAGCAGCCAAGGGGTCGGGAGGGCCGCTGAGCAGTTCTTC
CDR3 protein: CASSQGVGRAAEQFF

J gene: TRBJ1-2
D gene: -
V gene: TRBV6-5
clone size: -
CDR3 DNA: TGTGCCAGCAGAGTAATATCGGGGGGCTACACCTTC
CDR3 protein: CASRVISGGYTF

J gene: TRBJ2-4
D gene: TRBD1
V gene: TRBV2
clone size: -
CDR3 DNA: TGTGCCAGCAGTGAAAGCAGGGGGCCTAACATTCAGTACTTC
CDR3 protein: CASSESRGPNIQYF

J gene: TRBJ2-1
D gene: TRBD2
V gene: TRBV7-2
clone size: few
CDR3 DNA: TGTGCCAGCAGCAGAAGGACGAGCGGGAGGGCCCACAATGAGCAGTTCTTC
CDR3 protein: CASSRRTSGRAHNEQFF

J gene: TRBJ2-7
D gene: TRBD2
V gene: TRBV14
clone size: -
CDR3 DNA: TGTGCCAGCAGCCAAGTCCCGGGACTACCCTACGAGCAGTACTTC
CDR3 protein: CASSQVPGLPYEQYF

J gene: TRBJ2-1
D gene: -
V gene: TRBV7-2
clone size: once
CDR3 DNA: TGTGCCAGCAGCTCGCGCCCTGGGCGCTATGAGCAGTTCTTC
CDR3 protein: CASSSRPGRYEQFF

J gene: TRBJ2-3
D gene: -
V gene: TRBV6-5
clone size: -
CDR3 DNA: TGTGCCAGCAGTTACTCGTGGGTGGGAGATACGCAGTATTTT
CDR3 protein: CASSYSWVGDTQYF

J gene: TRBJ2-3
D gene: -
V gene: TRBV14
clone size: -
CDR3 DNA: TGTGCCAGCAGCTTACAGGGTCCGGATACGCAGTATTTT
CDR3 protein: CASSLQGPDTQYF

J gene: TRBJ2-1
D gene: TRBD1
V gene: TRBV7-8
clone size: -
CDR3 DNA: TGTGCCAGCAGCTTACTCCGACAGGGTGGAAATGAGCAGTTCTTC
CDR3 protein: CASSLLRQGGNEQFF

J gene: TRBJ1-2
D gene: -
V gene: TRBV6-5
clone size: -
CDR3 DNA: TGTGCCAGCAGTCCCGACATGGACTATGGCTACACCTTC
CDR3 protein: CASSPDMDYGYTF

J gene: TRBJ2-5
D gene: -
V gene: TRBV13
clone size: -
CDR3 DNA: TGTGCCAGCAGCTCGGACAGTGGTCAAGAGACCCAGTACTTC
CDR3 protein: CASSSDSGQETQYF

J gene: TRBJ2-5
D gene: -
V gene: TRBV19
clone size: -
CDR3 DNA: TGTGCCAGTAGTATAGGACACGGGACGCACTTC
CDR3 protein: CASSIGHGTHF

J gene: TRBJ1-2
D gene: -
V gene: TRBV4-1
clone size: once
CDR3 DNA: TGCGCCAGCAGTAACGTTCGACAGAACTATGGCTACACCTTC
CDR3 protein: CASSNVRQNYGYTF

J gene: TRBJ1-5
D gene: TRBD1
V gene: TRBV6-1
clone size: -
CDR3 DNA: TGTGCCAGCAGTGACCGGGACAGCAATAATCAGCCCCAGCATTTT
CDR3 protein: CASSDRDSNNQPQHF

J gene: TRBJ1-1
D gene: TRBD1
V gene: TRBV2
clone size: -
CDR3 DNA: TGTGCCAGCAGTGGGGACAGGGTATCCGCTTTCTTT
CDR3 protein: CASSGDRVSAFF

J gene: TRBJ1-3
D gene: -
V gene: TRBV30
clone size: -
CDR3 DNA: TGTGCCACTCCGGGGGATAAAACTGGAAACACCATATATTTT
CDR3 protein: CATPGDKTGNTIYF

J gene: TRBJ2-3
D gene: -
V gene: TRBV2
clone size: -
CDR3 DNA: TGTGCCAGCAGTGTGTCAGAAGCAGATACGCAGTATTTT
CDR3 protein: CASSVSEADTQYF

J gene: TRBJ2-1
D gene: -
V gene: TRBV4-1
clone size: -
CDR3 DNA: TGCGCCAGCAGCCAAGTTGCTGGGGGTGCCTACAATGAGCAGTTCTTC
CDR3 protein: CASSQVAGGAYNEQFF

J gene: TRBJ1-4
D gene: -
V gene: TRBV15
clone size: once
CDR3 DNA: TGTGCCACCAGCAGAGTAACGGTCCGGGCAGGTTGGGAAAAACTGTTTTTT
CDR3 protein: CATSRVTVRAGWEKLFF

J gene: TRBJ1-3
D gene: TRBD1
V gene: TRBV9
clone size: -
CDR3 DNA: TGTGCCAGCAGCGACAGGGGTAATGGAAACACCATATATTTT
CDR3 protein: CASSDRGNGNTIYF

J gene: TRBJ2-5
D gene: -
V gene: TRBV19
clone size: -
CDR3 DNA: TGTGCCAGTAGCTTTACAGGACAAGAGACCCAGTACTTC
CDR3 protein: CASSFTGQETQYF

J gene: TRBJ2-7
D gene: TRBD2
V gene: TRBV15
clone size: -
CDR3 DNA: TGTGCCACCAGCATCGGGACTAGCGGGAGCTACGAGCAGTACTTC
CDR3 protein: CATSIGTSGSYEQYF

J gene: TRBJ1-1
D gene: TRBD1
V gene: TRBV4-1
clone size: once
CDR3 DNA: TGCGCCAGCAGCCAAGATCGCGGACAGGGGGCGAACACTGAAGCTTTCTTT
CDR3 protein: CASSQDRGQGANTEAFF

J gene: TRBJ1-1
D gene: -
V gene: TRBV28
clone size: -
CDR3 DNA: TGTGCCAGCAGTTTTACGAACGGAGTGAACACTGAAGCTTTCTTT
CDR3 protein: CASSFTNGVNTEAFF

J gene: TRBJ2-3
D gene: TRBD2
V gene: TRBV7-2
clone size: -
CDR3 DNA: TGTGCCAGCAGCTCCCGACTAGCGGGAAGTGCAGATACGCAGTATTTT
CDR3 protein: CASSSRLAGSADTQYF

J gene: TRBJ2-2
D gene: -
V gene: TRBV29-1
clone size: few
CDR3 DNA: TGCAGCGTTGAAGGGCCCCTTTTT
CDR3 protein: CSVEGPLF

J gene: TRBJ2-1
D gene: -
V gene: TRBV5-1
clone size: -
CDR3 DNA: TGCGCCAGCAGCTCCCCCAGGGGAGCGAATGAGCAGTTCTTC
CDR3 protein: CASSSPRGANEQFF

J gene: TRBJ2-7
D gene: -
V gene: TRBV28
clone size: -
CDR3 DNA: TGTGCCAGCGAACGGCAGTGGGAGCAGTACTTC
CDR3 protein: CASERQWEQYF

J gene: TRBJ2-1
D gene: -
V gene: TRBV5-8
clone size: -
CDR3 DNA: TGTGCCAGCAGCACACCAGACGTGTGGCCGGATGAGCAGTTCTTC
CDR3 protein: CASSTPDVWPDEQFF

J gene: TRBJ2-5
D gene: TRBD1
V gene: TRBV5-1
clone size: -
CDR3 DNA: TGCGCCAGCAGCACGACAGGGAAAGAGACCCAGTACTTC
CDR3 protein: CASSTTGKETQYF

J gene: TRBJ2-1
D gene: TRBD2
V gene: TRBV4-3
clone size: -
CDR3 DNA: TGCGCCAGCAGCCAAGATTACTGGACTAGCGGTGAGCAGTTCTTC
CDR3 protein: CASSQDYWTSGEQFF

J gene: TRBJ1-1
D gene: -
V gene: TRBV4-2
clone size: few
CDR3 DNA: TGTGCCAGCAGCCAAGACTTGCAGCTGAACACTGAAGCTTTCTTT
CDR3 protein: CASSQDLQLNTEAFF

J gene: TRBJ1-4
D gene: -
V gene: TRBV6-5
clone size: -
CDR3 DNA: TGTGCCAGCACCGGTGGGGGAAAGGACGGTGAAAAACTGTTTTTT
CDR3 protein: CASTGGGKDGEKLFF

J gene: TRBJ2-1
D gene: -
V gene: TRBV7-2
clone size: -
CDR3 DNA: TGTGCCAGCAGCTTAGACGAGTACAATGAGCAGTTCTTC
CDR3 protein: CASSLDEYNEQFF

J gene: TRBJ2-1
D gene: -
V gene: TRBV27
clone size: -
CDR3 DNA: TGTGCCAGCAGTCGAGGGGACACCACCTACAATGAGCAGTTCTTC
CDR3 protein: CASSRGDTTYNEQFF

J gene: TRBJ2-7
D gene: TRBD1
V gene: TRBV13
clone size: few
CDR3 DNA: TGTGCCAGCAGCCGGGGCAGGGGGCTAGACGAGCAGTACTTC
CDR3 protein: CASSRGRGLDEQYF

J gene: TRBJ1-2
D gene: -
V gene: TRBV7-6
clone size: -
CDR3 DNA: TGTGCCAGCAGCGCGAAGACCGACAGGACGGACTATGGCTACACCTTC
CDR3 protein: CASSAKTDRTDYGYTF

J gene: TRBJ2-1
D gene: -
V gene: TRBV5-8
clone size: -
CDR3 DNA: TGTGCCAGCAGCTTGCTGGTCTCCTACAATGAGCAGTTCTTC
CDR3 protein: CASSLLVSYNEQFF

J gene: TRBJ2-7
D gene: -
V gene: TRBV30
clone size: once
CDR3 DNA: TGTGCCTGGGCGTCATCCGGGACATTCCCCTACGAGCAGTACTTC
CDR3 protein: CAWASSGTFPYEQYF

J gene: TRBJ2-2
D gene: -
V gene: TRBV15
clone size: once
CDR3 DNA: TGTGCCACCAGCGTCGCGCGGACCGGGGAGCTGTTTTTT
CDR3 protein: CATSVARTGELFF

J gene: TRBJ2-4
D gene: TRBD2
V gene: TRBV9
clone size: -
CDR3 DNA: TGTGCCAGCTCCGCTAGCGGGAACATTCAGTACTTC
CDR3 protein: CASSASGNIQYF

J gene: TRBJ2-5
D gene: -
V gene: TRBV5-6
clone size: -
CDR3 DNA: TGTGCCAGCAGCTTGGCTCGGTGGCAAATCCAAGAGACCCAGTACTTC
CDR3 protein: CASSLARWQIQETQYF